The 6 T cell receptor beta chains below were found in one sample sequenced in a study of blood T cell repertoires in COVID-19. The repertoire was sequenced with immunoSEQ multiplex PCR; TCRdb's copy has only in-frame clones and lacks some. The data hold 95,000 to 150,000 clones, with around 87% observed a single time. Specimen: peripheral blood. The source is a woman in her sixties or seventies with COVID-19, enrolled during active disease.

The rearrangement joins TRBV7-2 to TRBJ1-3; TRBD1 matches at 7 bases. CDR1 is SGHTA, CDR2 FQGNSA, per germline. V was clipped by 1 base and J by 7 bases; unmatched bases: 4. The CDR3 totals 14 residues. CDR3 protein: CASSLVGGENTIYF. The CDR3 bases are TGTGCCAGCAGCTTAGTAGGGGGCGAGAACACCATATATTTT.

The chain employs TRBV6-2 or TRBV6-3 and TRBJ1-1; D may be TRBD1 (6 bases). V was cut by 2 bases and J by 5 bases, with 6 bases left in between. Per the germline V gene, CDR1 is MNHEY and CDR2 is SVGEGT. The CDR3 spans 12 residues. The CDR3 reads CASSYGTTEAFF. The CDR3, as DNA: TGTGCCAGCAGTTACGGGACAACTGAAGCTTTCTTT.

This rearrangement joins TRBV6-2 or TRBV6-3 to TRBJ1-2; D unresolved. The germline CDR1 and CDR2 sequences are MNHEY and SVGEGT. This CDR3 region has 11 residues. V was shortened by 5 bases and J by 1 base, with 2 bases between the two germline ends. The CDR3 here is CASSHNYGYTF. Written as DNA, the CDR3 is TGTGCCAGCAGTCATAACTATGGCTACACCTTC.

The chain links TRBV11-1 to TRBJ2-1, with 7 positions matching TRBD2. Germline CDR1 is SGHAT and CDR2 is FQDESV (reference sequence). This CDR3 is 14 amino acids long. V shed 5 bases and J 7 bases; nucleotides not matched to a gene: 8. The CDR3 DNA sequence: TGTGCCAGCAGCCGCAGGACTAGTGTAAATGAGCAGTTCTTC. It translates to CASSRRTSVNEQFF.

In this sample, this clone turned up a few times. The gene calls are TRBV9 and TRBJ1-2; D is uncertain. This CDR3 is 14 amino acids long. Germline assignment: CDR1 SGDLS and CDR2 YYNGEE. V lost 4 bases, J lost 8 bases, and 18 bases lay in between. CDR3 coding DNA: TGTGCCAGCAGCCCGCAACGGTGGTCCGAGGGCTACACCTTC. It encodes CASSPQRWSEGYTF.

The V and J genes are TRBV18 and TRBJ1-4, with TRBD1 identical over 7 bases. J lost 7 bases, V lost 4 bases, and 6 bases had no gene match. The CDR3 loop spans 14 amino acids. Germline V gives CDR1 KGHSH, CDR2 LQKENI. This chain's CDR3 is CASSRRQGVEKLFF. DNA of the CDR3: TGTGCCAGCTCACGAAGACAGGGCGTTGAAAAACTGTTTTTT.